The 6 T cell receptor beta chains given below trace back to one sample, sequenced in a study of T cells after yellow fever vaccination (dated by TCRdb to about 2019). Read against the paper, the sample's treatment or condition label means: live attenuated yellow fever vaccine strain. The receptor library was made with 5' RACE. The sequencer was an Illumina NovaSeq 6000. TCRdb itself trimmed the public reads at Q25 with fastp, ran MiXCR and retained productive beta chains. Rows merge per CDR3 protein into single entries with the most common DNA and genes. This sample holds about 170,000 distinct CDR3 sequences; roughly 9.6% were observed only once. 35% to 45% of the sample goes to the ten largest clones. Material: CD8+ T cells sorted from PBMCs, obtained 15 days after the yellow fever booster vaccination. These receptors were collected from a man between 18 and 29 years old who received the YFV17D yellow fever vaccine.

V gene TRBV7-8 combines with J gene TRBJ2-1, with a possible D match to TRBD2 (5 bases). Germline-derived CDR1 and CDR2 are SGHVS and FQNEAQ. The V end was cut by 5 bases, the J end by 6 bases, with 11 bases between. The CDR3 is made up of 13 amino acids. CDR3 protein: CASSPLGVNEQFF. DNA for the CDR3: TGTGCCAGCAGCCCACTAGGAGTCAATGAGCAGTTCTTC.

The table lists this clonotype with a few counts. The rearrangement uses TRBV25-1 and TRBJ2-7, with TRBD2 as a possible D gene (7 bases). The germline V gene has CDR1 MGHDK and CDR2 SYGVNS. This CDR3 spans 15 amino acids. V lost 8 bases, J lost 0 bases, and 17 bases lay in between. The CDR3: CASPPPGGHSYEQYV. CDR3 in DNA: TGTGCCAGCCCTCCCCCCGGGGGGCACTCCTACGAGCAGTACGTC.

CDR3 in amino acids: CASSLVTTTEQFF. The CDR3 region has the DNA TGTGCCAGCAGCTTAGTGACAACCACTGAGCAGTTCTTC. The V call is TRBV7-2, the J call TRBJ2-1; no clear D gene. The CDR3 covers 13 residues. The V gene lost 1 base and the J gene lost 9 bases, with 10 bases spanning the gap. Germline V gene sequence: CDR1 SGHTA, CDR2 FQGNSA.

This clonotype was counted a few times. This chain links TRBV29-1 with TRBJ2-7, with 8 positions matching TRBD2. The CDR3 consists of 14 residues. CDR1 is SQVTM, CDR2 ANQGSEA, per germline. V lost 0 bases, J lost 2 bases, and 3 bases stayed unmatched. CDR3 sequence reads: CSVEEQRETYEQYF. The CDR3 nucleotides are TGCAGCGTTGAAGAACAGCGGGAGACCTACGAGCAGTACTTC.

In its sample, this clonotype was seen a few times. The chain joins TRBV28 to TRBJ2-7; D possibly matches TRBD1 or TRBD2 (5 bases each). Germline V lookup: CDR1 MDHEN, CDR2 SYDVKM. The CDR3 runs to 16 residues. The V end was cut by 8 bases, the J end by 7 bases, with 27 bases between. The CDR3 sequence is CASESGTTSQRREQYV. CDR3 DNA sequence: TGTGCCAGCGAGTCCGGGACGACGTCCCAGCGACGGGAGCAGTACGTC.

The rearrangement joins TRBV7-3 to TRBJ2-3; 7 nucleotides line up with TRBD2. Germline assignment: CDR1 SGHTA and CDR2 FQGTGA. The length of the CDR3 is 16 residues. Trimming cost V 0 bases and J 7 bases; bases outside gene matches: 10. CDR3 bases: TGTGCCAGCAGCTTAACTAGCGGGTTCGCCGCACATACGCAGTATTTT. Its protein is CASSLTSGFAAHTQYF.